A selection of T cell receptor beta chains follows, all from one sample in a study of blood T cell repertoires in COVID-19. The repertoire was sequenced with immunoSEQ multiplex PCR; TCRdb's copy has only in-frame clones and lacks some. The data hold over 200,000 clones, with about 86% observed a single time. The specimen was peripheral blood. The receptors come from a man of 80 years or more with acute or convalescent COVID-19. CDR3s include the opening cysteine and the closing phenylalanine or tryptophan. The D gene is left open where the match is weak. Clone size, where shown, is once, few, many, or a class for clones that have expanded.

TRBD1 TRBJ2-5 TRBV7-6 . TGTGCCAGCAGCTTAGGGGGGACAGGGCAAGAGACCCAGTACTTC CASSLGGTGQETQYF
. TRBJ1-3 TRBV6-5 . TGTGCCAGCAGTCCAGAGCGGAACTCTGGAAACACCATATATTTT CASSPERNSGNTIYF
. TRBJ1-1 TRBV28 . TGTGCCAGCAGTTTACCCAGCAGTTTAGGGGCGAACACTGAAGCTTTCTTT CASSLPSSLGANTEAFF
. TRBJ1-6 TRBV18 . TGTGCCAGCTCGGGGGCTAATTCACCCCTCCACTTT CASSGANSPLHF
TRBD1 TRBJ1-2 TRBV2 many TGTGCCAGCAGTGGGGGTGACAGGGTACGCGGCTACACCTTC CASSGGDRVRGYTF
. TRBJ2-7 TRBV5-1 . TGCGCCAGCAGCTTAGGCGGGCAGGTTGCCTACGAGCAGTACTTC CASSLGGQVAYEQYF
. TRBJ1-1 TRBV11-2 . TGTGCCAGCAGCTTAGACACGAGGAGAACAGGGCCGAACACTGAAGCTTTCTTT CASSLDTRRTGPNTEAFF
TRBD1 TRBJ2-2 TRBV7-6 . TGTGCCAGCTTAAGGGGGCCCTCGAACACCGGGGAGCTGTTTTTT CASLRGPSNTGELFF
. TRBJ2-7 TRBV6-5 . TGTGCCAGCACCGAGAGGACAGGGAGGGACCACGAGCAGTACTTC CASTERTGRDHEQYF
. TRBJ2-3 TRBV5-1 few TGCGCCAGCTCCCCACGAGACTTCGCTAGCACAGATACGCAGTATTTT CASSPRDFASTDTQYF
TRBD1 TRBJ2-1 TRBV5-4 . TGTGCCAGCAGCTTGGTTGACAGGGCCTACAATGAGCAGTTCTTC CASSLVDRAYNEQFF
TRBD1 TRBJ1-2 TRBV6-5 . TGTGCCAGCAGTAGCGATGGGACAGCCCTCTATGGCTACACCTTC CASSSDGTALYGYTF
TRBD1 TRBJ2-2 TRBV24-1 . TGTGCCACCAGTGATTTCGTCAGGGGGCTGTCCGGGGAGCTGTTTTTT CATSDFVRGLSGELFF
TRBD2 TRBJ2-7 TRBV30 . TGTGCCTGGAGCGTGGGCGGGGGGAGCCACGAGCAGTACTTC CAWSVGGGSHEQYF
. TRBJ2-1 TRBV3-1/TRBV3-2 . TGTGCCAGCAGCCAGAGGGGACTGCATGAGCAGTTCTTC CASSQRGLHEQFF
. TRBJ1-2 TRBV28 . TGTGCCAGCAGTCCCGGGAGGTACTATGGCTACACCTTC CASSPGRYYGYTF
. TRBJ1-1 TRBV10-3 once TGTGCCATCAGTGATGGGGCAGGGCAGGCTTTCTTT CAISDGAGQAFF
. TRBJ2-2 TRBV5-1 . TGCGCCAGCAGGCGGGACGGCCGACCGAACACCGGGGAGCTGTTTTTT CASRRDGRPNTGELFF
. TRBJ2-1 TRBV19 . TGTGCCAGTAGTGTCGGGATTAGCTACAATGAGCAGTTCTTC CASSVGISYNEQFF
. TRBJ2-7 TRBV19 few TGTGCCAGTAGTTCCCGGGACAACTACGAGCAGTACTTC CASSSRDNYEQYF
. TRBJ1-4 TRBV28 . TGTGCCAGCAGGGAGGGTGGAACTAATGAAAAACTGTTTTTT CASREGGTNEKLFF
. TRBJ1-2 TRBV28 . TGTGCCAGCAGGTCCTCTCCCGGCGGGGGTGGGTTCTATGGCTACACCTTC CASRSSPGGGGFYGYTF
. TRBJ2-7 TRBV11-2 . TGTGCCAGCAGCGTTGGGGCCTCCTACGAGCAGTACTTC CASSVGASYEQYF
TRBD1 TRBJ2-3 TRBV7-9 . TGTGCCAGCAGCCCGGAAGGACAGGGGGATACGCAGTATTTT CASSPEGQGDTQYF
. TRBJ1-4 TRBV25-1 few TGTGCCAGCAGTGGGGCGGGCAGCCTTGAAAAACTGTTTTTT CASSGAGSLEKLFF
. TRBJ2-5 TRBV19 . TGTGCCAGTAGTATAAATAGCGGCTACCAAGAGACCCAGTACTTC CASSINSGYQETQYF
. TRBJ2-5 TRBV28 . TGTGCCAGCAGTTCGTCCGGGACAAAAGAGACCCAGTACTTC CASSSSGTKETQYF
TRBD1 TRBJ1-2 TRBV27 . TGTGCCAGCAGGACCCTAGGACAGGGGGCGGACTATGGCTACACCTTC CASRTLGQGADYGYTF
TRBD2 TRBJ2-2 TRBV7-6 . TGTGCCGGGGGACTAGCCACCGGGGAGCTGTTTTTT CAGGLATGELFF
. TRBJ1-5 TRBV7-2 . TGTGCCAGCAGCTCCCCCAGGGTAGGACAGCCCCAGCATTTT CASSSPRVGQPQHF
TRBD1 TRBJ2-5 TRBV15 few TGTGCCACCACGAAAAACCCGACAGGGGGGCAAGAGACCCAGTACTTC CATTKNPTGGQETQYF
. TRBJ2-1 TRBV28 . TGTGCCAGCACTGTAGGGGGCTCCTACAATGAGCAGTTCTTC CASTVGGSYNEQFF
. TRBJ2-2 TRBV7-6 . TGTGCCAGCAGCCGGGATGTCGGGGAGCTGTTTTTT CASSRDVGELFF
. TRBJ2-1 TRBV3-1/TRBV3-2 . TGTGCCAGCAGCCAAAGGGCACTAGCAGAGTACAATGAGCAGTTCTTC CASSQRALAEYNEQFF
. TRBJ1-4 TRBV5-1 . TGCGCCAGCAGCTTGGTTGGGGGGACTAATGAAAAACTGTTTTTT CASSLVGGTNEKLFF
TRBD2 TRBJ2-3 TRBV6-5 . TGTGCCAGCAGTCCCGGGACTAGCCAGGGTACGCAGTATTTT CASSPGTSQGTQYF
. TRBJ2-1 TRBV9 few TGTGCCAGCAGCGCAGGGCTAGGCTCCTACAATGAGCAGTTCTTC CASSAGLGSYNEQFF
. TRBJ2-3 TRBV11-2 once TGTGCCAGCAGCCCCCTAAGAGGAGCAAATGCAGATACGCAGTATTTT CASSPLRGANADTQYF
TRBD2 TRBJ2-7 TRBV19 few TGTGCCAGTAGTAGCCCCTTGACTAGCGGCCCCTACGAGCAGTACTTC CASSSPLTSGPYEQYF
. TRBJ1-2 TRBV2 . TGTGCCAGCAGTGCGGACTGGGGCTACACCTTC CASSADWGYTF